This T cell receptor beta chain comes out of a study of blood T cell repertoires in COVID-19. The assay was immunoSEQ multiplex PCR, and TCRdb's table has in-frame clones only and misses some. The table lists about 170,000 clones, 83% of them singletons, with about 2.1% in the top ten. CDR1 and CDR2 from the germline V gene are LGHDT and YNNKEL (reference sequence). Trimming shortened V by 1 base and J by 1 base, and 14 bases separated the two germline ends. The CDR3 totals 16 residues. V and J are TRBV3-1 (or the pseudogene TRBV3-2) and TRBJ2-7; maybe TRBD2 (6 bases). Sample: peripheral blood. This receptor was taken from a woman at least 80 years old with acute or convalescent COVID-19. The CDR3 sequence is CASSQVGLGGSYEQYF. CDR3 coding DNA: TGTGCCAGCAGCCAAGTCGGGTTGGGGGGTTCCTACGAGCAGTACTTC.